This entry lists 10 T cell receptor beta chains sequenced from one sample in a study of T-cell memory formation after mild COVID-19. TCRdb re-derived calls from the 5' RACE reads in MiXCR, one entry per CDR3 protein. The repertoire includes 300,000 to 350,000 distinct CDR3 sequences, roughly 13% of them detected once, and about 20% sits in the top ten. Sequencing was performed on PBMCs or a T cell subset sorted from them (not recorded which). The receptors were sampled from a man aged 18 to 29 who had mild COVID-19 (a few samples of this study predate the infection). Cell type and time point are not known.

This chain uses TRBV7-9 with TRBJ2-3; tentatively, D is TRBD1 or TRBD2 (6 bases each). CDR1 and CDR2 (germline): SEHNR, FQNEAQ (reference sequence). The CDR3 totals 11 residues. V lost 7 bases and J lost 13, with 15 bases in between. The CDR3 sequence: CASKRGARKYF. Written as DNA, the CDR3 is TGTGCCAGCAAAAGGGGGGCGCGGAAGTATTTT.

This clonotype was recorded a few times. The gene calls are TRBV4-3 and TRBJ2-2; D is undetermined. Per germline, CDR1 LGHNA and CDR2 YSLEER. V gave up 4 bases and J gave up 4 bases, with 10 bases separating them. CDR3 size: 14 residues. The CDR3 loop reads CASSPPHGTGELFF. The CDR3 region has the DNA TGCGCCAGCAGCCCACCCCATGGCACCGGGGAGCTGTTTTTT.

This chain links TRBV7-3 with TRBJ2-1; TRBD2 matches at 13 bases. The CDR3 spans 15 residues. The germline V gene has CDR1 SGHTA and CDR2 FQGTGA. V was pared by 3 bases and J by 7 bases, with 3 bases of the junction left unmatched. The CDR3 reads CASSFTSGGDNEQFF. In DNA form, the CDR3 reads TGTGCCAGCAGCTTCACTAGCGGGGGGGATAATGAGCAGTTCTTC.

Here the CDR3 reads CASRTGLLIDTQYF. CDR3 DNA sequence: TGTGCCAGCCGCACGGGACTTTTGATAGATACGCAGTATTTT. The rearrangement joins TRBV27 to TRBJ2-3, with D maybe TRBD2 (6 bases). CDR1 and CDR2 (germline): MNHEY, SMNVEV (reference sequence). V lost 8 bases to trimming and J lost 5 bases, with 17 bases between them. This CDR3 region has 14 residues.

J is TRBJ2-1 and V is TRBV20-1; TRBD1 might be the D (6 bases). V lost 4 bases and J 5 bases, leaving 21 bases between the germline ends. Looked up from germline, CDR1 is DFQATT and CDR2 is SNEGSKA (reference sequence). This CDR3 region has 16 residues. This chain's CDR3 is CSATSGTPRWDNEQFF. CDR3 sequence (DNA): TGCAGTGCTACATCCGGGACACCCCGGTGGGACAATGAGCAGTTCTTC.

This clonotype came up a few times. The junction departs from germline at one end; a sequencing error may be responsible. The chain uses TRBV7-9 and TRBJ1-2; D uncertain. Germline CDR1 reads SEHNR; CDR2 reads FQNEAQ (reference sequence). The CDR3 has 13 residues. The CDR3: CASSDVGLPQLGF. CDR3 nucleotides: TGTGCCAGCAGCGACGTGGGCCTCCCGCAGTTGGGCTTC.

This clonotype was seen a few times. This chain uses TRBV29-1 with TRBJ1-4; no clear D gene. Trimming removed 7 bases from V and 8 bases from J, with 8 bases in between. This CDR3 spans 10 amino acids. The germline CDR1 and CDR2 sequences are SQVTM and ANQGSEA. The CDR3 protein is CSAGEEKLFF. The DNA for the CDR3 is TGCAGCGCCGGGGAAGAAAAACTGTTTTTT. Looking up the rest from reference TRBV29-1 and TRBJ1-4 gives the full variable domain: SAVISQKPSRDICQRGTSLTIQCQVDSQVTMMFWYRQQPGQSLTLIATANQGSEATYESGFVIDKFPISRPNLTFSTLTVSNMSPEDSSIYLCSAGEEKLFFGSGTQLSVL.

This clonotype showed up many times. V is TRBV7-2 and J is TRBJ2-1; 8 bases agree with TRBD2. Germline-derived CDR1 and CDR2 are SGHTA and FQGNSA. V shed 1 base and J 12 bases; nucleotides not matched to a gene: 5. There are 13 residues in the CDR3. The CDR3 region has the DNA TGTGCCAGCAGCTTAGGACGGGAGGGCTGGCAGTTCTTC. This sequence encodes CASSLGREGWQFF.

This clonotype was observed many times. This chain connects TRBV30 to TRBJ2-5; 8 bases are a match to TRBD2. V lost 4 bases, J lost 5 bases, and 0 bases stayed unmatched. Germline V gene sequence: CDR1 GTSNPN, CDR2 SVGIG (reference sequence). There are 11 residues in the CDR3. The DNA for the CDR3 is TGTGCCTGGACTAGCGGGGAGACCCAGTACTTC. It specifies CAWTSGETQYF.

This clonotype was seen a handful of times. The gene calls are TRBV6-5 and TRBJ1-3, with a possible D match to TRBD1 (5 bases). In germline, CDR1 is MNHEY, CDR2 SVGAGI. The length of the CDR3 is 15 residues. The V and J ends lost 5 bases and 0 bases respectively, with 11 bases between them. The CDR3 loop reads CASSPWGSSGNTIYF. The CDR3 bases are TGTGCCAGCAGTCCGTGGGGGAGCTCTGGAAACACCATATATTTT.